Listed below are T cell receptor beta chains from one sample, sequenced in a study of blood T cell repertoires in COVID-19. TCRdb's copy holds only in-frame clones and misses some; the assay was immunoSEQ multiplex PCR. The table shows 350,000 to 400,000 clones, with around 90% occurring only once. The specimen sequenced was peripheral blood. All receptors come from a man aged 18-30 years with active or convalescent COVID-19. Both conserved end residues are part of each CDR3. D genes are given only for firm matches. Clone sizes are given selectively: once, few, many, or a class where the clone is expanded.

CDR3 DNA: TGTGCCAGCACCAAACTAGCGCCGACTGATGATGAGCAGTTCTTC
CDR3 protein: CASTKLAPTDDEQFF
D gene: TRBD2
V gene: TRBV7-6
clone size: -
J gene: TRBJ2-1

CDR3 DNA: TGTGCCAGCAGCCGGGGGACTGAAGCTTTCTTT
CDR3 protein: CASSRGTEAFF
D gene: -
V gene: TRBV5-4
clone size: few
J gene: TRBJ1-1

CDR3 DNA: TGTGCCAGCAGTTACTACGTCTCTGGGGCCAACGTGCTGACTTTC
CDR3 protein: CASSYYVSGANVLTF
D gene: -
V gene: TRBV6-2/TRBV6-3
clone size: -
J gene: TRBJ2-6

CDR3 DNA: TGTGCCAGCAGTTTTCCAGGGGGCGCAATCCTTGGCTACACCTTC
CDR3 protein: CASSFPGGAILGYTF
D gene: TRBD1
V gene: TRBV6-2/TRBV6-3
clone size: -
J gene: TRBJ1-2

CDR3 DNA: TGTGCCAGCAGCCCACTCGGACAGGGTACGTTTGGCTACACCTTC
CDR3 protein: CASSPLGQGTFGYTF
D gene: TRBD1
V gene: TRBV7-9
clone size: once
J gene: TRBJ1-2

CDR3 DNA: TGTGCCAGCTCACCACCCACAGGGCGAGGAAACACCATATATTTT
CDR3 protein: CASSPPTGRGNTIYF
D gene: -
V gene: TRBV18
clone size: -
J gene: TRBJ1-3

CDR3 DNA: TGTGCCAGCAGCTTGCGACAGGATAATTCACCCCTCCACTTT
CDR3 protein: CASSLRQDNSPLHF
D gene: -
V gene: TRBV7-2
clone size: -
J gene: TRBJ1-6

CDR3 DNA: TGCGCCAGCGGAGTGCTAGCGGGAGTGACAGATACGCAGTATTTT
CDR3 protein: CASGVLAGVTDTQYF
D gene: TRBD2
V gene: TRBV23-1
clone size: -
J gene: TRBJ2-3

CDR3 DNA: TGTGCCAGCAGCTTCGACAGGGGAGGCGGCTACACCTTC
CDR3 protein: CASSFDRGGGYTF
D gene: TRBD1
V gene: TRBV7-2
clone size: -
J gene: TRBJ1-2

CDR3 DNA: TGTGCCAGCAGCCCGGACAGGCGGGGTAATGAAAAACTGTTTTTT
CDR3 protein: CASSPDRRGNEKLFF
D gene: TRBD1
V gene: TRBV5-6
clone size: -
J gene: TRBJ1-4

CDR3 DNA: TGTGCCAGCTTTGGGGGATCTATGACTGACAGGGAGAACACTGAAGCTTTCTTT
CDR3 protein: CASFGGSMTDRENTEAFF
D gene: -
V gene: TRBV21-1
clone size: -
J gene: TRBJ1-1

CDR3 DNA: TGTGCCAGCAGCGTAGTGTCGGCTAGCGGGAGAGGGGAGCTGTTTTTT
CDR3 protein: CASSVVSASGRGELFF
D gene: TRBD2
V gene: TRBV9
clone size: -
J gene: TRBJ2-2

CDR3 DNA: TGTGCCAGCAGCCCATTGGACAGGGACACTGAAGCTTTCTTT
CDR3 protein: CASSPLDRDTEAFF
D gene: TRBD1
V gene: TRBV9
clone size: -
J gene: TRBJ1-1

CDR3 DNA: TGTGCCAGCAGCCCCCTTGGCGGGACAGGGAATAACTATGGCTACACCTTC
CDR3 protein: CASSPLGGTGNNYGYTF
D gene: TRBD1
V gene: TRBV7-8
clone size: -
J gene: TRBJ1-2

CDR3 DNA: TGTGCCAGCAGCTTAGTTCCGACAAACACTGAAGCTTTCTTT
CDR3 protein: CASSLVPTNTEAFF
D gene: -
V gene: TRBV11-2
clone size: -
J gene: TRBJ1-1

CDR3 DNA: TGTGCCAGCAGCCCATTGACAGGGAGCCCGAACACTGAAGCTTTCTTT
CDR3 protein: CASSPLTGSPNTEAFF
D gene: TRBD1
V gene: TRBV14
clone size: -
J gene: TRBJ1-1